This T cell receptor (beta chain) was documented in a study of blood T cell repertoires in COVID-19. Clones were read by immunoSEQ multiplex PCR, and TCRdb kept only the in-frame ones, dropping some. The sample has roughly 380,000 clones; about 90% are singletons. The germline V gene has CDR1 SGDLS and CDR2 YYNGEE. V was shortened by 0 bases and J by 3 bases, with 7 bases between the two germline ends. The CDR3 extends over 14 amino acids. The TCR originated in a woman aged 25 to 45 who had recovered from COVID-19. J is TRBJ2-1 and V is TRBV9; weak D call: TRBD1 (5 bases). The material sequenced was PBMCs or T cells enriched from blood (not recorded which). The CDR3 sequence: CASSVGTFYNEQFF. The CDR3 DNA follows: TGTGCCAGCAGCGTAGGGACATTCTACAATGAGCAGTTCTTC.